This TCR beta chain was sequenced for a study of blood T cell repertoires in COVID-19. The protocol was immunoSEQ multiplex PCR, while the TCRdb copy is restricted to in-frame clones and leaves out a portion. Of roughly 250,000 clones listed, about 90% are singletons. This clone appeared once. Germline V gives CDR1 SGHTA, CDR2 FQGNSA. Trimming cost V 3 bases and J 9 bases, with 9 bases left between them. The CDR3 extends over 13 amino acids. Sequencing was carried out using PBMCs or T cells enriched from blood (not recorded which). This TCR was recovered from a woman aged 30 to 39 with acute COVID-19. The V call is TRBV7-2, the J call TRBJ1-6, with a weak D call TRBD1 (5 bases). The CDR3 spells CASSFGGGSPLHF. The CDR3 bases are TGTGCCAGCAGCTTTGGGGGGGGTTCACCCCTCCACTTT.